This T cell receptor beta chain stems from a study of CD8 T cells in ankylosing spondylitis. General study results and limits: Peripheral blood held disease-linked clones only at relatively low frequency, and these were CD8+.

The CDR3 is 15 residues long. Germline lookup yields CDR1 SGHTA and CDR2 FQGNSA. The V and J ends lost 5 bases and 2 bases, in that order; junction bases with no gene match: 8. MiXCR was run by TCRdb on the 5' RACE reads, yielding one entry per CDR3 protein. Of about 36,000 distinct CDR3 sequences listed, 4.5% to 6% are singletons. This clonotype was counted ten times or more. Its antigen is not identified. Sequences were obtained from blood, either unsorted or a sorted T cell fraction (not recorded which). The TCR was taken from a male donor with ankylosing spondylitis or in good health (not recorded which). This chain connects TRBV7-2 to TRBJ2-7, with TRBD1 identical over 8 bases. This chain's CDR3 is CASSDRGRYAYEQYF. Here the CDR3 DNA reads TGTGCCAGCAGCGACAGGGGTAGATACGCCTACGAGCAGTACTTC.